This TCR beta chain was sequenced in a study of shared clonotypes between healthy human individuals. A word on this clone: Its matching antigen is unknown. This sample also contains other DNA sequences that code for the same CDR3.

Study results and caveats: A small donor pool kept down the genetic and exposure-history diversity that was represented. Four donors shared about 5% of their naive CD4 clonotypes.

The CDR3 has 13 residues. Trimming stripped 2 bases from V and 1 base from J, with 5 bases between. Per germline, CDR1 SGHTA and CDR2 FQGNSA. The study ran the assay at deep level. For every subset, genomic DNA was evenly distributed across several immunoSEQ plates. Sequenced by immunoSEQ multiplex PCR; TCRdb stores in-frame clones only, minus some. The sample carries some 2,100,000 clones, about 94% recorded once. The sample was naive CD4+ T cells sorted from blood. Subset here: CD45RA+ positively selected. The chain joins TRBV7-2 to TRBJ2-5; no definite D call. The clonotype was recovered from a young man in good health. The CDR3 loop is CASSLQPQETQYF. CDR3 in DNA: TGTGCCAGCAGCTTACAGCCCCAAGAGACCCAGTACTTC. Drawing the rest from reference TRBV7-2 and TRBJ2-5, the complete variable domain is GAGVSQSPSNKVTEKGKDVELRCDPISGHTALYWYRQSLGQGLEFLIYFQGNSAPDKSGLPSDRFSAERTGGSVSTLTIQRTQQEDSAVYLCASSLQPQETQYFGPGTRLLVL.